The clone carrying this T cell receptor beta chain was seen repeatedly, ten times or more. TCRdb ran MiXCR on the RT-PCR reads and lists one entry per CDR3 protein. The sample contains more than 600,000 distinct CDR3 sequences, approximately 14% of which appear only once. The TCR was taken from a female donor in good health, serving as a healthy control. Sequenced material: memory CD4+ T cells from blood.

CDR3 sequence: CSAREAGTGPTGELFF. CDR3 coding DNA: TGCAGTGCTAGAGAGGCCGGGACAGGGCCCACCGGGGAGCTGTTTTTT. The genes are TRBV20-1 and TRBJ2-2; 9 bases are a match to TRBD1. The CDR3 contains 16 residues. J gave up 4 bases and V 0 bases, and 6 bases lay outside the gene matches. The germline CDR1 and CDR2 sequences are DFQATT and SNEGSKA (reference sequence).